The clone carrying this TCR beta chain shows up as medium-sized by frequency. Its antigen is not identified. This entry comes from a study of T cell clusters in autoimmune cytopenias. Study-level findings and limits: Primary autoimmune cytopenia patients appeared to lack physiological T cell clusters present in healthy donors.

The CDR3 is made up of 14 amino acids. Germline V gives CDR1 MNHNS, CDR2 SASEGT. TRB was amplified from roughly 270 ng of peripheral blood genomic DNA per sample. TRB rearrangements were amplified by touch-down multiplex PCR with mixed TRB-A/B primers. TCRdb processed the multiplex PCR reads again and assigns one entry to each CDR3 protein, with no DNA. Its table lists more than 6,000 distinct CDR3 sequences. This sample was also put to use in a study of T cell repertoires in aging, cancer and after chemotherapy. As that study records: Compared with age-matched healthy donors, untreated hematological or solid cancer patients showed higher blood TCR clonality. Healthy donors lost TCR diversity with age mainly through richness, cancer patients through richness and evenness. Across the chemotherapy interval, each cancer cohort showed higher median generation probability, suggesting thymic rebound.

The rearrangement links TRBV6-1 to TRBJ2-1. This TCR derives from a human donor in good health. The sequenced material came from peripheral blood. The CDR3 is CASSEVVGPNEQFF.